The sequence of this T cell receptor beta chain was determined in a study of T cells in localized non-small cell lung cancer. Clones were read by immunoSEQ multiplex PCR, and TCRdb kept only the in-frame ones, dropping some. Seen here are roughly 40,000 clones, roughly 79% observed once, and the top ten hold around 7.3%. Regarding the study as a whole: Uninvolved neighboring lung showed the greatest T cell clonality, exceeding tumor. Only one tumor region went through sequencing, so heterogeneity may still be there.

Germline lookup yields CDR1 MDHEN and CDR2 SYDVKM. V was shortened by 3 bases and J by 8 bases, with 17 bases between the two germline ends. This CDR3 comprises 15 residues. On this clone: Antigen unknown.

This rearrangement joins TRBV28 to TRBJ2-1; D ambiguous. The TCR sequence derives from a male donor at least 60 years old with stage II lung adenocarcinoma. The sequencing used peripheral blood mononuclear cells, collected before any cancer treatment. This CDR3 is CASSFQHATPDEQFF. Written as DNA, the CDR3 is TGTGCCAGCAGTTTCCAGCACGCCACCCCAGATGAGCAGTTCTTC.